Listed below are T cell receptor beta chains from one sample, sequenced in a study of cytomegalovirus exposure and HLA in healthy donors. Profiling relied on immunoSEQ multiplex PCR, and the TCRdb table lists in-frame clones only, not all of them. This table has 70,000 or so clones, roughly 70% appearing once. The sequenced sample was PBMCs. Every receptor here comes from a woman in her 30s in good health and CMV-seronegative. Both conserved end residues are part of each CDR3. A D gene is named only where the DNA matches it firmly. The size entry is marked missing in some rows and otherwise reads once, few, many or a size class.

cdr3_aa	cdr3_nt	j_call	v_call	clone_size	d_call
CASTKLAGGPEEQFF	TGTGCCAGCACAAAACTAGCGGGGGGGCCGGAGGAGCAGTTCTTC	TRBJ2-1	TRBV6-5	-	TRBD2
CASALQGANYGYTF	TGTGCCAGTGCTTTACAGGGAGCTAACTATGGCTACACCTTC	TRBJ1-2	TRBV19	-	-
CASRPTSGGANEQFF	TGTGCCAGCAGGCCGACTAGCGGGGGGGCAAATGAGCAGTTCTTC	TRBJ2-1	TRBV6-6	once	TRBD2
CASSPRTDTQYF	TGTGCCAGCAGCCCTAGGACAGATACGCAGTATTTT	TRBJ2-3	TRBV7-9	-	-
CASSYSGGKETQYF	TGTGCCAGCAGTTACTCAGGAGGGAAGGAGACCCAGTACTTC	TRBJ2-5	TRBV6-5	-	-
CASSQDHLEAQHF	TGCGCCAGCAGCCAAGATCACTTGGAGGCCCAGCATTTT	TRBJ1-5	TRBV4-1	few	-
CASSLEGDEQYF	TGCGCCAGCAGCTTGGAGGGGGACGAGCAGTACTTC	TRBJ2-7	TRBV5-1	once	-
CASSRDRSSGANVLTF	TGTGCCAGCAGCCGGGACAGAAGCTCTGGGGCCAACGTCCTGACTTTC	TRBJ2-6	TRBV28	few	TRBD1
CASSKWQGKSTEAFF	TGTGCCAGCAGCAAGTGGCAGGGAAAGAGCACTGAAGCTTTCTTT	TRBJ1-1	TRBV21-1	-	-
CATSRDAQGESNEQFF	TGTGCCACCAGCAGAGATGCACAGGGCGAGTCCAATGAGCAGTTCTTC	TRBJ2-1	TRBV15	-	-
CATSRETGGGNQPQHF	TGTGCCACCAGCAGAGAGACTGGGGGGGGCAATCAGCCCCAGCATTTT	TRBJ1-5	TRBV15	few	-
CAWRGTGNTGELFF	TGTGCCTGGAGGGGAACAGGTAACACCGGGGAGCTGTTTTTT	TRBJ2-2	TRBV30	-	-
CATWGTDRYGYTF	TGTGCCACTTGGGGGACAGATCGCTATGGCTACACCTTC	TRBJ1-2	TRBV15	-	TRBD1
CASSSSGGPQGEQFF	TGCGCCAGCAGCTCTAGCGGGGGGCCCCAAGGTGAGCAGTTCTTC	TRBJ2-1	TRBV5-1	-	TRBD2
CASSLTSGPYEQYF	TGTGCCAGCAGCTTAACTAGCGGGCCCTACGAGCAGTACTTC	TRBJ2-7	TRBV7-8	-	TRBD2
CAARDREIEAFF	TGTGCCGCCCGGGACAGGGAAATTGAAGCTTTCTTT	TRBJ1-1	TRBV30	medium-sized	TRBD1
CASSLSWGHEQYF	TGTGCCAGCAGTTTATCGTGGGGCCACGAGCAGTACTTC	TRBJ2-7	TRBV27	few	-
CASEQGSSGANVLTF	TGTGCCAGCGAACAGGGCTCCTCTGGGGCCAACGTCCTGACTTTC	TRBJ2-6	TRBV6-1	-	-
CASSYSSASGGGEQYF	TGTGCCAGCAGTTACTCTTCTGCCAGCGGGGGTGGCGAGCAGTACTTC	TRBJ2-7	TRBV6-5	-	TRBD2
CASSYSDDRGTQYF	TGTGCCAGCAGTTACTCGGACGACCGAGGGACGCAGTATTTT	TRBJ2-3	TRBV6-6	many	-
CASSRTGGGDTQYF	TGTGCCAGCAGTCGGACAGGGGGCGGCGATACGCAGTATTTT	TRBJ2-3	TRBV6-1	-	TRBD1
CASSKLTDMNTEAFF	TGCGCCAGCAGCAAACTGACAGACATGAACACTGAAGCTTTCTTT	TRBJ1-1	TRBV5-1	-	-
CASSQDGHTNYGYTF	TGTGCCAGCAGCCAAGATGGGCATACTAACTATGGCTACACCTTC	TRBJ1-2	TRBV14	once	-
CASSVDRVLSNEQFF	TGTGCCAGCAGCGTGGACAGGGTTTTGTCCAATGAGCAGTTCTTC	TRBJ2-1	TRBV11-2	-	TRBD1
CATNRGRSNQPQHF	TGTGCCACCAACAGGGGAAGAAGCAATCAGCCCCAGCATTTT	TRBJ1-5	TRBV2	-	TRBD1
CASSLGTGDGQPQHF	TGCGCCAGCAGCCTAGGGACAGGGGACGGGCAGCCCCAGCATTTT	TRBJ1-5	TRBV5-1	-	TRBD1
CASSFTGQGYEQYF	TGTGCCAGCAGCTTCACGGGACAGGGCTACGAGCAGTACTTC	TRBJ2-7	TRBV5-4	-	TRBD1